This T cell receptor beta chain was captured by sequencing in a study of human T cells and chemical hapten exposure. The CDR3 contains 13 residues. Trimming took 6 bases from V and 7 from J, leaving 13 bases between them. Germline assignment: CDR1 DFQATT and CDR2 SNEGSKA (reference sequence). Time point defined: patch test 3, about 24 weeks after DPC sensitization. The sample's treatment: therapeutic diphenylcyclopropenone sensitization with weekly scalp DPC. TCRdb fed the RACE reads into MiXCR, producing one record per CDR3 protein. The sample lists about 110,000 distinct CDR3 sequences, under 40% occurring once.

V and J are TRBV20-1 and TRBJ1-6, with D unclear. The source was whole blood, collected in connection with sensitization to the hapten diphenylcyclopropenone (DPC). The origin of this receptor is a man aged 35 to 55 with alopecia areata. Some clones in this sample may be carry-over from other donors' samples. The CDR3 bases are TGCAGTGCCCACGGCAGTCCCAATTCACCCCTCCACTTT. It specifies CSAHGSPNSPLHF.